This T cell receptor (beta chain) was identified in a study of blood T cell repertoires in COVID-19. The wider study: Sample material is recorded as cDNA or gDNA derived from T cells, B-cell-depleted T cells, or PBMCs.

Clones were sequenced by immunoSEQ multiplex PCR, and TCRdb holds only the in-frame ones, with some missing. In the table there are 150,000 to 200,000 clones, 60% to 80% of which are singletons. V trimming: 6 bases; J trimming: 7 bases; junction bases outside the gene matches: 5. The germline V gene has CDR1 SGHDN and CDR2 FVKESK. This CDR3 spans 13 amino acids. The genes are TRBV14 and TRBJ2-2; TRBD2 matches at 7 bases. The sequence derives from a man aged 70 or older with acute or convalescent COVID-19. The sequencing input was peripheral blood. The CDR3 DNA follows: TGTGCCAGCAGATTCGGGACTAACGGGGAGCTGTTTTTT. This encodes CASRFGTNGELFF. Filled out from reference TRBV14 and TRBJ2-2, the complete variable domain reads EAGVTQFPSHSVIEKGQTVTLRCDPISGHDNLYWYRRVMGKEIKFLLHFVKESKQDESGMPNNRFLAERTGGTYSTLKVQPAELEDSGVYFCASRFGTNGELFFGEGSRLTVL.